One TCR beta chain is described in this entry. Its antigen is currently unknown. This sample is drawn from a study of T cell responses to AZD1222 COVID-19 vaccine. Here immunoSEQ multiplex PCR was the method, and the copy in TCRdb shows in-frame clones only, minus some. The sample consists of over 150,000 clones, roughly 94% of them appearing once. Trimming took off 4 bases at V and 0 bases at J, with 13 bases between the two ends. Per germline, CDR1 LGHDT and CDR2 YNNKEL (reference sequence). The CDR3 is 16 residues long. Findings and limits, study-wide: Sampling captured repertoires only after the peak T cell response.

The TCR sequence derives from an adult in good health. V is TRBV3-1 (or the pseudogene TRBV3-2) and J is TRBJ2-4, with TRBD2 as a possible D gene (6 bases). The sample in question was peripheral blood, obtained on day 0 of MenACWY control vaccination. The CDR3 here is CASSLRSGLAKNIQYF. CDR3 DNA: TGTGCCAGCAGCCTGCGCAGCGGGTTAGCCAAAAACATTCAGTACTTC.